The 9 T cell receptor beta chains below all came from one sample that was sequenced in a study of regulatory T cells in long-lasting Graves disease. Construction of TCR beta libraries relied on iRepertoire HTBI primers and on Arm-PCR targeting CDR3 regions. TCRdb processed the multiplex PCR reads anew with MiXCR; each CDR3 protein has one entry. The repertoire has some 250,000 distinct CDR3 sequences, roughly 18% of them found once; the top ten carry around 13%. Described time point: newly diagnosed GD, antithyroid drugs for less than 3 months. PBMC RNA was the source of the TCR library. The data were also submitted as part of a second study, on T cells in Graves' hyperthyroidism and ophthalmopathy.

The sequenced sample was peripheral blood mononuclear cells (PBMCs), obtained at new diagnosis, from a patient treated with antithyroid drugs. Receptors were obtained from a woman in her twenties or thirties with Graves disease.

This clonotype occurred many times. The chain combines TRBV7-9 with TRBJ2-7; no reliable D call. The germline V gene encodes CDR1 SEHNR and CDR2 FQNEAQ (reference sequence). The CDR3 contains 15 residues. The germline V and J ends were trimmed by 1 base and 0 bases, with 10 bases remaining between them. The CDR3 region has the DNA TGTGCCAGCAGCTTAGACCCGGCGTTCTCCTACGAGCAGTACTTC. Its protein product is CASSLDPAFSYEQYF. Using reference TRBV7-9 and TRBJ2-7 for the parts outside the CDR3, the full variable domain is DTGVSQNPRHKITKRGQNVTFRCDPISEHNRLYWYRQTLGQGPEFLTYFQNEAQLEKSRLLSDRFSAERPKGSFSTLEIQRTEQGDSAMYLCASSLDPAFSYEQYFGPGTRLTVT.

This clonotype occurred many times. J is TRBJ1-1 and V is TRBV20-1, with a tentative D call TRBD1 (5 bases). The CDR3 extends over 14 amino acids. CDR1 and CDR2 from the germline V gene are DFQATT and SNEGSKA (reference sequence). The CDR3 DNA is TGCAGGGGGTTGAGTGGGGGACGGGAAACTGAAGCTTTCTTT. This encodes CRGLSGGRETEAFF.

This clonotype was picked up many times. The V and J genes are TRBV27 and TRBJ2-2; D call uncertain. CDR1 is MNHEY and CDR2 is SMNVEV in the germline V gene (reference sequence). CDR3 size: 15 residues. V lost 5 bases to trimming and J lost 1 base, with 11 bases between them. The CDR3 loop is CASSDWAKNTGELFF. For the CDR3, the DNA is TGTGCCAGCAGTGACTGGGCAAAGAACACCGGGGAGCTGTTTTTT.

This clonotype was seen many times. The V gene is TRBV10-1, the J gene TRBJ1-1; no clear D. The V gene's germline CDR1 is WNHNN and CDR2 SYGVQD (reference sequence). The CDR3 contains 13 residues. Trimming took off 5 bases at V and 2 bases at J, with 9 bases between the two ends. Here the CDR3 reads CASSSSGNTEAFF. The CDR3 DNA sequence: TGCGCCAGCAGTTCCTCCGGCAACACTGAAGCTTTCTTT.

This clonotype was seen at least ten times. In DNA form, the CDR3 reads TGTGCCAGCAGTTACAAAGGGGACGGGCAGCCCCAGCATTTT. This gives the protein CASSYKGDGQPQHF. J is TRBJ1-5 and V is TRBV6-5; D is perhaps TRBD1 (5 bases). In germline, CDR1 is MNHEY, CDR2 SVGAGI. The CDR3 totals 14 residues. The germline V and J ends were trimmed by 2 bases and 7 bases, with 12 bases remaining between them.

This clonotype was recorded at least ten times. The chain combines TRBV7-9 with TRBJ2-1; TRBD2 matches at 12 bases. Germline V gene sequence: CDR1 SEHNR, CDR2 FQNEAQ (reference sequence). The V gene end was trimmed by 2 bases and the J gene end by 0 bases; junction bases not matched to a gene: 5. There are 18 residues in the CDR3. Written as DNA, the CDR3 is TGTGCCAGCAGCTTAAGAACTAGCGGGGGGAGCTCCTACAATGAGCAGTTCTTC. This encodes CASSLRTSGGSSYNEQFF.

This clonotype has at least ten counts. The germline gene is not matched at one end of the junction; a read error may be the cause. The chain is built from TRBV4-1 and TRBJ1-2, with D perhaps matching TRBD1 (6 bases). The CDR3 spans 16 residues. Looked up from germline, CDR1 is MGHRA and CDR2 is YSYEKL. CDR3 nucleotide sequence: TGTGCCAGCAGCCAAGGCACCGGACAGAGTAACTATGGCTACACCTTC. It translates to CASSQGTGQSNYGYTF.

This clonotype has a count of ten or more. This sequence joins TRBV20-1 and TRBJ1-2; 7 nucleotides line up with TRBD1. The CDR3 totals 13 residues. CDR1 and CDR2 from the germline V gene are DFQATT and SNEGSKA (reference sequence). CDR3 DNA sequence: TGCAGCCCAACCGGGACAGTCAACTATGGCTACACCTTC. Residues: CSPTGTVNYGYTF.

This clonotype appeared a few times. This could be a read error, since a much larger clone is one nucleotide away. In DNA, the CDR3 is TGTGCCAGCAGTTACTCTTCAGGGCTGGGTGCAGATACGCAGTATTTT. It yields the protein CASSYSSGLGADTQYF. The V gene is TRBV6-2 or TRBV6-3, the J gene TRBJ2-3; a weak D match, TRBD1 (5 bases). Germline-derived CDR1 and CDR2 are MNHEY and SVGEGT. The CDR3 has 16 amino acids. Trimming took 0 bases from V and 4 from J, leaving 14 bases between them.